Listed here are 6 T cell receptor beta chains from one sample, sequenced in a study of T cell clonotyping in hematopoietic cell transplantation. The time point was: recipient sample about 28 days before transplant, after cytoreduction. Sequenced by immunoSEQ multiplex PCR; TCRdb stores in-frame clones only, minus some. The sample records around 7,300 clones, 70% to 90% being singletons. Here the sequenced sample was peripheral blood mononuclear cells, taken before stem cell transplant. The receptors originated from a man younger than 45 with acute myeloid leukemia. Some clones in this sample may be carry-over from other donors' samples.

The chain employs TRBV5-4 and TRBJ2-7, with D possibly TRBD2 on 6 matching bases. The CDR3 runs to 14 residues. Germline CDR1 and CDR2: SGHNT and YYREEE (reference sequence). V lost 0 bases and J lost 2, with 9 bases in between. CDR3 residues: CASSLDGGAYEQYF. In DNA, the CDR3 is TGTGCCAGCAGCTTGGACGGAGGGGCCTACGAGCAGTACTTC.

The chain recombines TRBV7-6 with TRBJ1-1, with D perhaps TRBD1 (6 bases). CDR3 length equals 15 residues. Trimming removed 5 bases from V and 2 bases from J, with 15 bases in between. The germline CDR1 and CDR2 sequences are SGHVS and FNYEAQ. CDR3 loop: CASSPGTNTNTEAFF. Written as DNA, the CDR3 is TGTGCCAGCAGCCCTGGGACAAACACAAACACTGAAGCTTTCTTT.

CDR3 residues: CATLSSIYGYTF. CDR3 coding DNA: TGTGCCACTCTTAGTTCGATCTATGGCTACACCTTC. V is TRBV28 and J is TRBJ1-2, with no clear D. Trimming stripped 10 bases from V and 4 bases from J, with 13 bases between. CDR1 and CDR2 from the germline V gene are MDHEN and SYDVKM. This CDR3 has 12 residues.

This sequence joins TRBV10-3 and TRBJ2-7; TRBD1 is a possible D gene (5 bases). This CDR3 has 12 residues. Trimming shortened V by 4 bases and J by 7 bases, and 11 bases separated the two germline ends. Germline CDR1 ENHRY, CDR2 SYGVKD. The DNA for the CDR3 is TGTGCCATCAGTGTTGACAGCCTGGAGCAGTACTTC. This translates into CAISVDSLEQYF.

The table lists this clone with a count of one. V usage is TRBV4-1 and J usage is TRBJ2-3; D is undetermined. Germline CDR1 and CDR2: MGHRA and YSYEKL. The ends were cut back, 1 base at V and 3 bases at J, with 5 bases in the middle. The CDR3 is 13 amino acids. The CDR3 loop reads CASSQVGTDTQYF. The CDR3 bases are TGCGCCAGCAGCCAAGTGGGTACAGATACGCAGTATTTT.

The count of this clone is one. The chain couples TRBV19 to TRBJ2-4, with 7 positions matching TRBD2. The V and J ends lost 6 bases and 0 bases, in that order; junction bases with no gene match: 8. In germline, CDR1 is LNHDA, CDR2 SQIVND (reference sequence). This CDR3 is 16 amino acids long. Here the CDR3 reads CASSTWDYLAKNIQYF. CDR3 bases: TGTGCCAGTAGCACTTGGGACTACTTAGCCAAAAACATTCAGTACTTC. Looking up the rest from reference TRBV19 and TRBJ2-4 gives the full variable domain: DGGITQSPKYLFRKEGQNVTLSCEQNLNHDAMYWYRQDPGQGLRLIYYSQIVNDFQKGDIAEGYSVSREKKESFPLTVTSAQKNPTAFYLCASSTWDYLAKNIQYFGAGTRLSVL.